The clone carrying this T cell receptor (beta chain) was found once. The data were taken from a study of blood T cell repertoires in COVID-19. About the research overall: The United States, Italy and Spain were the sources of the acute and convalescent COVID-19 samples. The cDNA or gDNA used as material had been derived from T cells, B-cell-depleted T cells, or PBMCs.

Authors' analysis steps: Reference gene primer amplification gave estimated nucleated cell counts. TCRdb keeps only in-frame clones here, not all; method: immunoSEQ multiplex PCR. V and J calls and clone size are as listed in that table; D and trimming were resolved from the DNA. The top ten hold approximately 16% of the sample, which has 65,000 to 70,000 clones, approximately 83% seen once. While infection was still active, Seattle patients were enrolled and then followed longitudinally. Sequencing was performed on peripheral blood. The origin of this receptor is a man in his forties with COVID-19, enrolled during active disease.

CDR3 sequence: CASSNSIGEQYF. The CDR3 region has the DNA TGTGCCAGCAGCAATTCTATCGGCGAGCAGTACTTC. The chain is built from TRBV21-1 and TRBJ2-7; TRBD2 is the table's D call, not checked against the DNA. TRBV21-1 corresponds to a pseudogene. This CDR3 contains 12 residues.